The rows below give T cell receptor beta chains drawn from one sample of a study of T cells in Graves' hyperthyroidism and ophthalmopathy. MiXCR, run by TCRdb on the multiplex PCR reads, gives a single entry per CDR3 protein. The sample lists a few hundred thousand distinct CDR3 sequences, approximately 23% occurring once. Sequenced: blood. These TCRs come from a woman in her sixties or seventies with Graves' ophthalmopathy. The CDR3 runs from the conserved cysteine through the conserved F or W. A D gene is named only where the DNA matches it firmly. Not all rows give a size; the values are once, few, many and, for expanded clones, a class.

.	TRBJ1-2	TRBV28	.	TGTGCCAGCAGTTTTAGACCCGTGGGGAGATATGGCTACACCTTC	CASSFRPVGRYGYTF
many	TRBJ2-5	TRBV6-1	.	TGTGCCAGCAGTTATAGTAGGAGTGGAGGGGGAGAGACCCAGTACTTC	CASSYSRSGGGETQYF
many	TRBJ1-1	TRBV6-1	.	TGTGCCAGCCCCAGGGGATGGGGCACTGAAGCTTTCTTT	CASPRGWGTEAFF
few	TRBJ2-7	TRBV29-1	TRBD1	TGCAGCGCCTGGACAGGGGTCAACGAGCAGTACTTC	CSAWTGVNEQYF
many	TRBJ2-5	TRBV2	.	TGTGCCAGCACCAGGGACTTTACCCTGGCGGAAGAGACCCAGTACTTC	CASTRDFTLAEETQYF
few	TRBJ1-2	TRBV6-1	TRBD1	TGTGCCAGCAGTGAAGGGCCGACAGGGGTTTATGGCTACACCTTC	CASSEGPTGVYGYTF
many	TRBJ2-5	TRBV7-2	TRBD1	TGTGCCAGCAGCTCAGACAGGGGGATTTCGGAGACCCAGTACTTC	CASSSDRGISETQYF
few	TRBJ2-7	TRBV24-1	TRBD2	TGTGCCACGCAGCGGGGGAGGCTCTACGAGCAGTACTTC	CATQRGRLYEQYF
.	TRBJ2-5	TRBV27	.	TGTGCCAGCAGTTATCGCCCCGGCGGTGTCTGGGGAGCATTAGAGACCCAGTACTTC	CASSYRPGGVWGALETQYF
.	TRBJ1-1	TRBV4-1	TRBD1	TGCGCCAGCAGCCAAAGCGGGACAGCTCGCGTGGAAGCTTTCTTT	CASSQSGTARVEAFF
.	TRBJ2-2	TRBV14	.	TGTGCCAGCAGCCCTCCGAGAAGGGGTAACGCTGTGATCGGGGAGCTGTTTTTT	CASSPPRRGNAVIGELFF
.	TRBJ2-5	TRBV2	TRBD1	TGTGCCAGCAGTCCGGACAGGGTTGTCCAAGAGACCCAGTACTTC	CASSPDRVVQETQYF
few	TRBJ2-1	TRBV30	.	TGTGCCTGGAGCGATTCAGGGTTGGGGCAGTTCTTC	CAWSDSGLGQFF
many	TRBJ2-7	TRBV18	TRBD1	TGTGCCAGCTCACCCTCCGGGACAGGGACTTACGAGCAGTACTTC	CASSPSGTGTYEQYF
.	TRBJ2-1	TRBV7-9	TRBD2	TGTGCCAGCACCATCACGACTAGCGGGAGTACTGAGCAGTTCTTC	CASTITTSGSTEQFF
few	TRBJ1-4	TRBV7-8	TRBD1	TGTGCCAGCAGCATCCCACAGGGGGGGATAAATGAAAAACTGTTTTTT	CASSIPQGGINEKLFF